Below are 21 T cell receptor beta chains sequenced from a single sample in a study of cytotoxic CD8 clonotypes in ibrutinib-treated CLL. Assay used: immunoSEQ multiplex PCR; TCRdb lists only in-frame clones, some missing. The sample holds nearly 85,000 clones; more than 75% are singletons and the top ten take approximately 4.4%. Sequencing was performed on PBMCs, taken after 12 months of ibrutinib treatment. The receptors shown here come from a human donor with chronic lymphocytic leukemia.

V is TRBV5-6 and J is TRBJ2-3; the D is unclear. Germline V gene data show CDR1 as SGHDT and CDR2 as YYEEEE. V lost 0 bases, J lost 4 bases, and 0 bases lay in between. The CDR3 spans 11 residues. The CDR3 DNA reads as TGTGCCAGCAGCTTGGCAGATACGCAGTATTTT. Its translation is CASSLADTQYF.

The CDR3, as DNA: TGTGCCAGCAGTTTTAGGTCACGGCCCGGGGAGCTGTTTTTT. This sequence encodes CASSFRSRPGELFF. The chain couples TRBV28 to TRBJ2-2; no firm D call. Trimming took off 3 bases at V and 6 bases at J, with 11 bases between the two ends. There are 14 residues in the CDR3. CDR1 is MDHEN, CDR2 SYDVKM, per germline.

This clone was detected a few times. The chain is built from TRBV7-2 and TRBJ1-5; D unresolved. The V end was cut by 2 bases, the J end by 6 bases, with 11 bases between. The CDR3 is 14 residues long. CDR1 SGHTA and CDR2 FQGNSA come from the germline V gene. The CDR3 spells CASSLRTDSQPQHF. The CDR3 coding sequence is TGTGCCAGCAGCTTAAGAACGGACTCTCAGCCCCAGCATTTT.

The V and J genes are TRBV6-1 and TRBJ1-3; D gene uncertain. This CDR3 contains 12 residues. Germline CDR1 and CDR2: MNHNS and SASEGT. V was clipped by 2 bases and J by 16 bases, with 15 bases between them. CDR3 bases: TGTGCCAGCAGTGAAACTCCTGGTTCGGCGTATTTT. Amino acid sequence: CASSETPGSAYF.

The chain combines TRBV5-6 with TRBJ1-2; D perhaps matches TRBD1 (6 bases). The CDR3 extends over 14 amino acids. V was trimmed by 0 bases and J by 6 bases, leaving 12 bases between them. CDR1 and CDR2 from the germline V gene are SGHDT and YYEEEE. The CDR3, as DNA: TGTGCCAGCAGCTTGGCACAGGGTCGTCATGGCTACACCTTC. The encoded protein is CASSLAQGRHGYTF.

The chain couples TRBV6-6 to TRBJ1-5, with D maybe TRBD1 (5 bases). Germline loops: CDR1 MNHNY, CDR2 SVGAGI (reference sequence). CDR3 length: 14 amino acids. The germline V and J ends were trimmed by 6 bases and 6 bases, with 15 bases remaining between them. DNA of the CDR3: TGTGCCAGCAGCCCCGGGACCCTCAGTCAGCCCCAGCATTTT. Translated, it gives CASSPGTLSQPQHF.

CDR3 in DNA: TGTGCCAGCAGCCGGAGGGGGGCCGATCAGCCCCAGCATTTT. Its translation: CASSRRGADQPQHF. The rearrangement links TRBV6-5 to TRBJ1-5, with D perhaps TRBD1 (6 bases). In germline, CDR1 is MNHEY, CDR2 SVGAGI. With 6 bases removed from V and 5 bases from J, the gap between germline ends came to 14 bases. The CDR3 is 14 amino acids.

There are a few counts of this clone. The gene calls are TRBV7-2 and TRBJ2-3, with D perhaps matching TRBD1 or TRBD2 (6 bases each). The V end lost 3 bases, the J end lost 2 bases, and 15 bases lay between the germline ends. This CDR3 region has 16 residues. Germline V gene sequence: CDR1 SGHTA, CDR2 FQGNSA. The CDR3, as DNA: TGTGCCAGCAGCTTGGTCGGGGGCGGAACCACAGATACGCAGTATTTT. Its protein is CASSLVGGGTTDTQYF.

The chain has TRBV7-8 and TRBJ2-7, with a possible D match to TRBD2 (6 bases). Germline assignment: CDR1 SGHVS and CDR2 FQNEAQ. V shed 5 bases and J shed 5 bases, with 13 bases lying between them. This CDR3 is built from 13 residues. CDR3 loop: CASSVRLDDEQYF. The CDR3 region has the DNA TGTGCCAGCAGCGTCCGACTAGACGACGAGCAGTACTTC.

This chain connects TRBV30 to TRBJ1-2; D gene unclear. Per the germline V gene, CDR1 is GTSNPN and CDR2 is SVGIG (reference sequence). Trimming took off 3 bases at V and 4 bases at J, with 6 bases between the two ends. The CDR3 consists of 11 residues. In DNA form, the CDR3 reads TGTGCCTGGAGAGGGAGCTATGGCTACACCTTC. Translating gives CAWRGSYGYTF. Based on the CDR3 plus reference TRBV30 and TRBJ1-2, the full variable domain is SQTIHQWPATLVQPVGSPLSLECTVEGTSNPNLYWYRQAAGRGLQLLFYSVGIGQISSEVPQNLSASRPQDRQFILSSKKLLLSDSGFYLCAWRGSYGYTFGSGTRLTVV.

In this sample, this clone turned up a few times. This chain links TRBV7-9 with TRBJ2-1; D call uncertain. CDR3 length: 13 amino acids. The V gene's germline CDR1 is SEHNR and CDR2 FQNEAQ (reference sequence). V lost 1 base and J lost 5, with 6 bases in between. The CDR3 is CASSLGPNNEQFF. In nucleotides, the CDR3 is TGTGCCAGCAGCTTAGGCCCGAACAATGAGCAGTTCTTC. Drawing the rest from reference TRBV7-9 and TRBJ2-1, the complete variable domain is DTGVSQNPRHKITKRGQNVTFRCDPISEHNRLYWYRQTLGQGPEFLTYFQNEAQLEKSRLLSDRFSAERPKGSFSTLEIQRTEQGDSAMYLCASSLGPNNEQFFGPGTRLTVL.

The chain is built from TRBV19 and TRBJ2-7; a possible D gene is TRBD1 (5 bases). Germline V lookup: CDR1 LNHDA, CDR2 SQIVND (reference sequence). Trimming shortened V by 3 bases and J by 0 bases, and 15 bases separated the two germline ends. The CDR3 runs 16 residues. CDR3 protein: CASSMGPGQSSYEQYF. DNA for the CDR3: TGTGCCAGTAGTATGGGGCCAGGGCAGAGCTCCTACGAGCAGTACTTC.

This clone was detected only a few times. The V gene is TRBV14, the J gene TRBJ2-7; D remains unclear. V lost 4 bases to trimming and J lost 7 bases, with 11 bases between them. The CDR3 extends over 12 amino acids. The germline gives CDR1 SGHDN, CDR2 FVKESK. In DNA form, the CDR3 reads TGTGCCAGCAGCCCCTACTTGGGAGAGCAGTACTTC. It is translated as CASSPYLGEQYF. The full variable domain, rest sourced from reference TRBV14 and TRBJ2-7, is EAGVTQFPSHSVIEKGQTVTLRCDPISGHDNLYWYRRVMGKEIKFLLHFVKESKQDESGMPNNRFLAERTGGTYSTLKVQPAELEDSGVYFCASSPYLGEQYFGPGTRLTVT.

The rearrangement joins TRBV11-2 to TRBJ2-3, with 12 nucleotides matching TRBD2. V lost 5 bases, J lost 0 bases, and 9 bases stayed unmatched. This CDR3 is 18 amino acids long. Germline V lookup: CDR1 SGHAT, CDR2 FQNNGV. The CDR3 loop reads CASSRTASGGESTDTQYF. In DNA, the CDR3 is TGTGCCAGCAGCCGAACGGCTAGCGGGGGGGAAAGCACAGATACGCAGTATTTT.

This chain uses TRBV18 with TRBJ1-5, with 10 bases that match TRBD1. CDR3 length: 16 amino acids. Germline CDR1 reads KGHSH; CDR2 reads LQKENI. With 4 bases clipped from V and 1 base from J, the junction kept 4 bases outside the gene matches. CDR3 region: CASSRQGAASNQPQHF. DNA of the CDR3: TGTGCCAGCTCACGACAGGGGGCGGCAAGCAATCAGCCCCAGCATTTT.

J is TRBJ1-4 and V is TRBV9; D remains unclear. The CDR3 sequence is 13 residues long. Between the trimmed V and J ends, which lost 0 bases and 5 bases, there was a span of 5 bases. Germline values: CDR1 SGDLS, CDR2 YYNGEE. CDR3 coding DNA: TGTGCCAGCAGCGTAGTGCCGAATGAAAAACTGTTTTTT. Its translation: CASSVVPNEKLFF.

This chain joins TRBV7-2 and TRBJ1-6; 7 bases match TRBD1. The germline V gene encodes CDR1 SGHTA and CDR2 FQGNSA. The CDR3 covers 15 residues. J lost 9 bases, V lost 5 bases, and 10 bases had no gene match. The CDR3: CASSPTGRRTSPLHF. Here the CDR3 DNA reads TGTGCCAGCAGCCCGACAGGGAGGCGCACTTCACCCCTCCACTTT. Full variable domain (remainder filled in from reference TRBV7-2 and TRBJ1-6): GAGVSQSPSNKVTEKGKDVELRCDPISGHTALYWYRQSLGQGLEFLIYFQGNSAPDKSGLPSDRFSAERTGGSVSTLTIQRTQQEDSAVYLCASSPTGRRTSPLHFGNGTRLTVT.

V usage is TRBV19 and J usage is TRBJ1-1; TRBD1 matches 9 bases. This CDR3 spans 13 amino acids. V was pared by 10 bases and J by 3 bases, with 6 bases of the junction left unmatched. Per the germline V gene, CDR1 is LNHDA and CDR2 is SQIVND (reference sequence). The CDR3 is CATRQGEYTEAFF. The CDR3 bases are TGTGCCACCCGACAGGGGGAGTACACTGAAGCTTTCTTT.

J is TRBJ2-7 and V is TRBV6-6; D call uncertain. CDR1 and CDR2 (germline): MNHNY, SVGAGI (reference sequence). The germline V and J ends were trimmed by 7 bases and 7 bases, with 17 bases remaining between them. CDR3 length equals 13 residues. The CDR3 protein is CASIENTRWEQYF. The CDR3 DNA sequence: TGTGCCAGCATCGAGAACACGAGGTGGGAGCAGTACTTC.

The CDR3 loop reads CASSLGDPQIQPQHF. The CDR3 coding sequence is TGTGCCAGCAGCTTAGGGGACCCCCAGATTCAGCCCCAGCATTTT. The rearrangement uses TRBV7-2 and TRBJ1-5, with D perhaps TRBD1 (5 bases). V was cut by 1 base and J by 6 bases, with 13 bases left in between. This CDR3 comprises 15 residues. Germline assignment: CDR1 SGHTA and CDR2 FQGNSA. Combining the CDR3 with reference TRBV7-2 and TRBJ1-5 gives the whole variable domain GAGVSQSPSNKVTEKGKDVELRCDPISGHTALYWYRQSLGQGLEFLIYFQGNSAPDKSGLPSDRFSAERTGGSVSTLTIQRTQQEDSAVYLCASSLGDPQIQPQHFGDGTRLSIL.

This sequence joins TRBV5-6 and TRBJ2-1; TRBD2 aligns across 15 bases. This CDR3 has 15 residues. The germline V gene encodes CDR1 SGHDT and CDR2 YYEEEE. V lost 3 bases to trimming and J lost 7 bases; unmatched junction nucleotides: 2. CDR3 loop: CASSSGTSGRNEQFF. The CDR3, as DNA: TGTGCCAGCAGCTCTGGGACTAGCGGGAGGAATGAGCAGTTCTTC.